These 12 T cell receptor beta chains were all obtained from the same sample, sequenced in a study of T cells in Graves' hyperthyroidism and ophthalmopathy. Amplification targeted TCR beta CDR3 regions from RNA transcripts. The HTBI primer set was used in a first-round RT-PCR of the TCR CDR3. TCRdb reprocessed the multiplex PCR reads with MiXCR, giving one entry per CDR3 protein. This table holds around 380,000 distinct CDR3 sequences, roughly 13% found once. The sample comprised blood. Source of these receptors: a man under 40 with Graves' hyperthyroidism that later progressed to Graves' ophthalmopathy.

This rearrangement joins TRBV24-1 to TRBJ2-3, with 10 bases lining up with TRBD2. Germline V lookup: CDR1 KGHDR, CDR2 SFDVKD. CDR3 size: 15 residues. The V gene end was trimmed by 4 bases and the J gene end by 4 bases; junction bases not matched to a gene: 4. The CDR3 loop reads CATSESGGAPDTQYF. The CDR3 DNA reads TGTGCCACCAGTGAAAGCGGGGGGGCCCCAGATACGCAGTATTTT.

This clonotype appeared many times. V and J are TRBV7-9 and TRBJ2-2; D gene uncertain. The CDR3 has 12 amino acids. Germline V gene sequence: CDR1 SEHNR, CDR2 FQNEAQ (reference sequence). The V gene lost 1 base and the J gene lost 7 bases, with 4 bases spanning the gap. The CDR3 nucleotides are TGTGCCAGCAGCTTAGACAACGGGGAGCTGTTTTTT. It translates to CASSLDNGELFF.

This clonotype showed up many times. The rearrangement joins TRBV12-3 or TRBV12-4 to TRBJ1-5; D gene uncertain. Trimming cost V 1 base and J 3 bases, with 10 bases left between them. The CDR3 extends over 15 amino acids. In DNA form, the CDR3 reads TGTGCCAGCAGTTTAGGGAGGGCCCCCAATCAGCCCCAGCATTTT. It specifies CASSLGRAPNQPQHF.

This clonotype was observed a few times. The rearrangement joins TRBV20-1 to TRBJ2-1, with 7 bases matching TRBD1. The V and J ends lost 0 bases and 2 bases, in that order; junction bases with no gene match: 4. This CDR3 contains 15 residues. The germline V gene encodes CDR1 DFQATT and CDR2 SNEGSKA (reference sequence). The CDR3 sequence: CSARDRGGPYNEQFF. In DNA form, the CDR3 reads TGCAGTGCTAGAGATCGAGGGGGCCCCTACAATGAGCAGTTCTTC.

On this clonotype: A much larger clonotype is one base distant, so this may be a read error. V usage is TRBV12-3 or TRBV12-4 and J usage is TRBJ1-2, with unresolved D. CDR3 length: 15 residues. The CDR3 sequence is CASGLFGSVHNGYTF. DNA for the CDR3: TGTGCCAGCGGTTTATTCGGCTCAGTCCATAATGGCTACACCTTC.

This clonotype was detected many times. The chain links TRBV5-4 to TRBJ2-5; D unresolved. The V gene lost 0 bases and the J gene lost 9 bases, with 21 bases spanning the gap. Germline values: CDR1 SGHNT, CDR2 YYREEE (reference sequence). This CDR3 has 16 amino acids. The CDR3 DNA is TGTGCCAGCAGCTTGGGCGGCACGTCACAACTCAGTGCCCAGTACTTC. Protein product: CASSLGGTSQLSAQYF.

The chain uses TRBV20-1 and TRBJ2-7; D possibly matches TRBD1 or TRBD2 (5 bases each). Trimming stripped 3 bases from V and 4 bases from J, with 7 bases between. Germline loops: CDR1 DFQATT, CDR2 SNEGSKA (reference sequence). CDR3 length equals 11 residues. The CDR3 bases are TGCAGTGCTAGTGAGGGGTACGAGCAGTACTTC. Protein sequence: CSASEGYEQYF.

Comments on this clonotype: A much larger clone sits a single nucleotide away, making a read error possible. V usage is TRBV12-3 or TRBV12-4 and J usage is TRBJ2-7, with D possibly being TRBD1 (7 bases). The V end was cut by 3 bases, the J end by 10 bases, with 16 bases between. This CDR3 is built from 13 residues. CDR3 loop: CASSLIGGGDQYF. In DNA form, the CDR3 reads TGTGCCAGCAGTTTGATAGGGGGCGGGGATCAGTACTTC.

This clonotype was found a few times. The V gene is TRBV28, the J gene TRBJ2-7; D gene ambiguous. V lost 7 bases, J lost 0 bases, and 7 bases lay in between. There are 12 residues in the CDR3. Germline V gene lookup returns CDR1 MDHEN and CDR2 SYDVKM. In nucleotides, the CDR3 is TGTGCCAGCAACCTATTCTCCTACGAGCAGTACTTC. Translated: CASNLFSYEQYF.

This clonotype was observed a handful of times. This chain connects TRBV19 to TRBJ2-7, with 9 bases lining up with TRBD1. V trimming: 4 bases; J trimming: 9 bases; junction bases outside the gene matches: 7. The CDR3 has 13 amino acids. Germline V CDR1 and CDR2: LNHDA, SQIVND (reference sequence). The CDR3 region has the DNA TGTGCCAGTAGTACCAGGACAGGGGAACCGCAGTACTTC. Encoded protein: CASSTRTGEPQYF.

This clonotype was seen many times. The V and J genes are TRBV11-1 and TRBJ1-6; a weak D match, TRBD1 (6 bases). The ends were cut back, 7 bases at V and 8 bases at J, with 21 bases in the middle. Germline loops: CDR1 SGHAT, CDR2 FQDESV (reference sequence). CDR3 size: 16 residues. The CDR3 protein is CASTRTAGHPDSPLHF. In DNA, the CDR3 is TGTGCCAGCACGAGAACCGCGGGACATCCGGATTCACCCCTCCACTTT.

This clonotype was seen ten or more times. V and J are TRBV27 and TRBJ2-5; 7 bases match TRBD2. The ends lost 6 bases at V and 1 base at J; junction bases unmatched: 11. Germline CDR1 MNHEY, CDR2 SMNVEV (reference sequence). The CDR3 totals 16 residues. This CDR3 is CASRGLSPATQETQYF. The CDR3 region has the DNA TGTGCCAGCAGGGGACTATCCCCTGCCACCCAAGAGACCCAGTACTTC.